Following are 14 T cell receptor beta chains from one sample sequenced in a study of blood T cells in healthy people across ages. Primers used in a second PCR of about 7 to 12 cycles were a sample-barcoded 5' primer and a J-beta primer mix. TCRdb reprocessed the 5' RACE reads via MiXCR and lists one record per CDR3 protein. The sample shows about 1.5 million distinct CDR3 sequences, 35% to 45% of them seen only once. The sequenced sample was blood. The receptors derive from a woman between 18 and 29 years old in good health.

This clonotype was seen more than once but under ten times. The chain uses TRBV13 and TRBJ2-3; TRBD2 agrees at 9 bases. CDR3 size: 15 residues. J gave up 6 bases and V 3 bases, and 7 bases lay outside the gene matches. CDR1 is PRHDT and CDR2 is FYEKMQ in the germline V gene (reference sequence). The CDR3 coding sequence is TGTGCCAGCAGCTTTTGGCTAGCGGGGCGGGATACGCAGTATTTT. Its translation is CASSFWLAGRDTQYF.

A word on this clonotype: One end of the junction varies from germline; a read error may be responsible. V gene TRBV7-7 combines with J gene TRBJ2-2, with 7 bases lining up with TRBD1. Germline lookup yields CDR1 SSHAT and CDR2 FNYEAQ (reference sequence). This CDR3 is built from 16 residues. For the CDR3, the DNA is TGTGCTAGCAGCCCCAACAGGGGCGGTTCCACCGGGGAGCTGTTTTTT. It is translated as CASSPNRGGSTGELFF.

This clonotype was detected only a few times. V usage is TRBV27 and J usage is TRBJ1-5; the match to TRBD1 covers 8 bases. The CDR3 covers 14 residues. Trimming removed 5 bases from V and 5 bases from J; junction bases left unmatched: 5. Per the germline V gene, CDR1 is MNHEY and CDR2 is SMNVEV (reference sequence). Here the CDR3 reads CASSPDRVYQPQHF. In nucleotides, the CDR3 is TGTGCCAGCAGTCCGGACAGGGTCTATCAGCCCCAGCATTTT.

This clonotype was seen more than once but under ten times. This rearrangement joins TRBV4-3 to TRBJ2-7, with D possibly being TRBD2 (5 bases). V was clipped by 2 bases and J by 2 bases, with 13 bases between them. Germline V gene lookup returns CDR1 LGHNA and CDR2 YSLEER. The CDR3 has 15 residues. DNA for the CDR3: TGCGCCAGCAGCCAAAAGCGGAGCGCTGCCTACGAGCAGTACTTC. The encoded protein is CASSQKRSAAYEQYF.

Comment on this clonotype: One end of the junction fails to match germline, which may point to a read error. The V gene is TRBV27, the J gene TRBJ2-3; no definite D call. CDR3 size: 14 residues. CDR1 is MNHEY and CDR2 is SMNVEV in the germline V gene (reference sequence). The CDR3 reads CASSAAASPDTQYF. CDR3 coding DNA: TGTGCTAGCAGTGCCGCCGCGTCGCCAGATACGCAGTATTTT.

This clonotype was seen more than once but under ten times. The chain recombines TRBV5-1 with TRBJ2-1, with 10 positions matching TRBD1. The CDR3 has 16 residues. Trimming took 0 bases from V and 8 from J; bases not matched to a gene: 8. Germline CDR1 SGHRS, CDR2 YFSETQ. This CDR3 reads CASSLALTDRGHEQFF. Here the CDR3 DNA reads TGCGCCAGCAGCTTGGCCCTAACTGACAGGGGGCATGAGCAGTTCTTC.

This sequence joins TRBV20-1 and TRBJ1-6; tentative D call: TRBD1 (6 bases). Germline V gene sequence: CDR1 DFQATT, CDR2 SNEGSKA (reference sequence). The length of the CDR3 is 15 residues. V was shortened by 3 bases and J by 7 bases, with 16 bases between the two germline ends. The chain's CDR3 is CSARWGALGNSPLHF. DNA of the CDR3: TGCAGTGCTAGGTGGGGGGCCCTAGGGAATTCACCCCTCCACTTT.

The chain employs TRBV18 and TRBJ1-1, with 7 bases aligning to TRBD1. V shed 5 bases and J 0 bases; nucleotides not matched to a gene: 6. Looked up from germline, CDR1 is KGHSH and CDR2 is LQKENI. The length of the CDR3 is 15 residues. The CDR3 DNA is TGTGCCAGCTCATTGACACAGGGGTTGAACACTGAAGCTTTCTTT. It encodes CASSLTQGLNTEAFF. Full variable domain (missing parts from reference TRBV18 and TRBJ1-1): NAGVMQNPRHLVRRRGQEARLRCSPMKGHSHVYWYRQLPEEGLKFMVYLQKENIIDESGMPKERFSAEFPKEGPSILRIQQVVRGDSAAYFCASSLTQGLNTEAFFGQGTRLTVV.

The chain combines TRBV18 with TRBJ1-6; no clear D gene. The CDR3 extends over 15 amino acids. V dropped 6 bases and J dropped 10 bases, with 19 bases sitting between them. The germline V gene has CDR1 KGHSH and CDR2 LQKENI. In DNA form, the CDR3 reads TGTGCCAGCTCGCCCCGCGGCGGACCCTACTCACCCCTCCACTTT. Translation: CASSPRGGPYSPLHF.

This rearrangement joins TRBV27 to TRBJ1-2; 7 nucleotides line up with TRBD1. V lost 6 bases and J lost 5; bases outside the gene matches: 9. Germline lookup yields CDR1 MNHEY and CDR2 SMNVEV (reference sequence). The CDR3 totals 14 residues. CDR3 sequence reads: CASRTDRAFYGYTF. The CDR3 nucleotides read TGTGCCAGCAGGACAGACAGGGCATTTTATGGCTACACCTTC.

The chain employs TRBV29-1 and TRBJ2-1, with 7 bases that match TRBD1. This CDR3 has 13 residues. Germline V gene sequence: CDR1 SQVTM, CDR2 ANQGSEA. Losses at the gene ends were 3 bases for V and 7 bases for J; bases not matched to a gene: 6. Here the CDR3 DNA reads TGCAGCGTTGATGAGACAGGGTTTAATGAGCAGTTCTTC. This gives the protein CSVDETGFNEQFF.

The table lists this clonotype with a few counts. The rearrangement joins TRBV12-3 or TRBV12-4 to TRBJ2-3; no clear D gene. V was cut by 3 bases and J by 1 base, with 5 bases left in between. The CDR3 runs 13 residues. The CDR3 spells CASSFDGTDTQYF. CDR3 nucleotide sequence: TGTGCCAGCAGTTTTGATGGCACAGATACGCAGTATTTT.

This clonotype was observed many times. The chain combines TRBV12-3 or TRBV12-4 with TRBJ2-7, with D unresolved. The CDR3 runs to 10 residues. The ends were cut back, 2 bases at V and 5 bases at J, with 1 base in the middle. CDR3 coding DNA: TGTGCCAGCAGTTTACACGAGCAGTACTTC. It is translated as CASSLHEQYF.

This clonotype was detected only a few times. The chain has TRBV27 and TRBJ2-5; weak D call: TRBD2 (6 bases). Germline V gene data show CDR1 as MNHEY and CDR2 as SMNVEV (reference sequence). The CDR3 is made up of 14 amino acids. The V end was cut by 1 base, the J end by 2 bases, with 8 bases between. The CDR3 bases are TGTGCCAGCAGTTTATGGCGGGGACAAGAGACCCAGTACTTC. Translation: CASSLWRGQETQYF.